This T cell receptor beta chain was found in a study of shared clonotypes between healthy human individuals. Generated by immunoSEQ multiplex PCR, the TCRdb table keeps only in-frame clones and is missing some. Among about 2 million clones listed, about 95% were seen once. The CDR3 covers 15 residues. The V gene end was trimmed by 6 bases and the J gene end by 4 bases; junction bases not matched to a gene: 8. The germline gives CDR1 SEHNR, CDR2 FQNEAQ (reference sequence). Study-wide findings and caveats: Clonotypes shared by all four sorted-subset donors had higher generation probabilities than non-shared clonotypes.

As defined, naive CD8 cells were CD45RO-negative and positively selected for CCR7, with terminally differentiated effector memory CD45RA+ cells excluded. A word on this clone: Its cognate antigen is unknown. The same CDR3 arises from other DNA sequences in this sample as well.

V is TRBV7-9 and J is TRBJ2-3; 9 bases fit TRBD1. This TCR was recovered from a young man in good health. Sequenced material: naive CD8+ T cells sorted from blood. CDR3 nucleotide sequence: TGTGCCAGCAGTAGCGGACAGGGGAGCGCAGATACGCAGTATTTT. Amino acid sequence: CASSSGQGSADTQYF.